The T cell receptor (beta chain) described here comes from a study of blood T cell repertoires in COVID-19 (dated by TCRdb to 2018 to 2020). About the full investigation: Samples from collaborators originated in the United States, Italy and Spain and spanned both the acute and convalescent phases of COVID-19. The material from the prospective study consisted of cDNA or gDNA derived from T cells, B-cell-depleted T cells, or PBMCs. The dataset comprised deeply sampled blood TCRbeta repertoires from subjects exposed to, actively infected with, or recovered from COVID-19. A freely available public database, intended as a resource for researchers studying the immune response to SARS-CoV-2, is where the repertoires were released. Samples came from the ongoing ImmuneRACE study (first 160 participants) plus 1,254 subjects from 6 global collaborators. Nearly every sample came with metadata listing a de-identified subject ID, COVID-19 status, age in years and sex. Where available, HLA class I and class II types were taken from metadata supplied by the sample provider and were not determined by assay-based typing.

Overall results and qualifications from the work: Clinical and demographic metadata were provided uncurated, with the amount varying by source and participant.

On this clone: The antigen it binds to is not known. No much larger clone exists at a distance of one base, and base qualities are not known.

TCRbeta CDR3 regions were amplified from genomic DNA using the immunoSEQ Assay, a bias-controlled multiplex PCR. In the authors' own workflow: The number of nucleated cells in each sample was estimated by amplification of reference gene primers within the assay. To quantify the absolute abundance of each unique TCRbeta CDR3 rearrangement, sequence reads were collapsed and filtered. For each sample, productive Simpson clonality was calculated as the square root of Simpson's diversity index over productive rearrangements. TCRdb limited this immuneACCESS table to in-frame rearrangements with V and J called. A share of clones is missing; checked studies link under half to unresolved V genes, and the rest is unexplained. D and trimming come from the DNA, and the V and J calls and clone size come from that table. The sample table holds about 300,000 clones, of which under 90% were seen once. 2.9% of the sample goes to the ten largest clones.

From the cysteine through the phenylalanine, the CDR3 covers 20 amino acids. CDR3 DNA is the only sequence kept; it has 60 bases, read in frame from the first base. CDR1 and CDR2, per the germline V gene, are MDHEN and SYDVKM. The germline V and J ends show losses of 5 bases and 7 bases respectively, and no gene match explains 24 bases of the junction. Enrolling through a virtual design, the prospective study's participants ranged in age from about 18 to 89 years and lived across 20 to 30 United States geographic areas. In the prospective study, participants were assigned to cohorts based on the clinical history participants reported in a screening survey and a study questionnaire. Exposed participants had been in contact, within 2 weeks of entering the study, with a person who had a PCR-confirmed or clinician-diagnosed case of COVID-19. In the prospective study, whole blood, serum and a nasopharyngeal or oropharyngeal swab were collected from each participant by mobile phlebotomists. Participants in the prospective study had the option to provide additional blood draws and questionnaires over a roughly 2-month period. Before DNA extraction, prospective study blood samples were shipped either frozen or at room temperature.

This TCR derives from a woman aged 45-59 years who had been exposed to COVID-19. The receptor chain draws on TRBV28 and TRBJ1-5, with 9 central nucleotides matching TRBD1. The material sequenced was PBMCs or T cells enriched from blood (not recorded which). The DNA sequence reads TGTGCCAGCAGTCAACCTCGACACCTGGACAGGGGAGAAGGTAGACAGCCCCAGCATTTT. Translated, this gives CASSQPRHLDRGEGRQPQHF.